The clone carrying this T cell receptor (beta chain) was counted once. These data come from a study of T cells in Graves' hyperthyroidism and ophthalmopathy. Authors of the study amplified TCR beta CDR3 regions from RNA transcripts. The study used the HTBI primer set for a first-round RT-PCR of the TCR CDR3. TCRdb reanalysed the multiplex PCR reads using MiXCR and keeps one entry per CDR3 protein. Among around 250,000 distinct CDR3 sequences listed, approximately 24% were seen once. V was clipped by 5 bases and J by 2 bases, with 12 bases between them. The CDR3 covers 14 residues. Germline loops: CDR1 MGHRA, CDR2 YSYEKL.

This chain links TRBV4-1 with TRBJ2-5; D is ambiguous. The sequenced sample consisted of blood. This receptor was taken from a woman aged 40 to 50 with Graves' ophthalmopathy. In nucleotides, the CDR3 is TGCGCCAGCAGCAGTAGACGTCGTCAAGAGACCCAGTACTTC. It yields the protein CASSSRRRQETQYF.